One and the same sample provided the 27 T cell receptor beta chains below, sequenced in a study of tumor and adjacent non-tumor tissue in lung cancer listed by TCRdb under 2018. Library construction relied on multiplex PCR. Instrument used: Illumina HiSeq 2500. TCRbeta libraries were built by three rounds of nested PCR using primers (Table S4), following protocols modified from ARM-PCR. TCRdb passed the public sequencing reads through fastp at Q25 and MiXCR, retaining productive beta sequences. Merged by CDR3 protein, the rows form single entries marked with the most common genes and DNA. The sample yields around 140,000 distinct CDR3 sequences; around two thirds were counted once. The ten largest clonotypes hold over 15% of the sample. RNA was isolated from bulk unsorted tissue, and RNA quality was assessed with a NanoDrop ND-1000 and an Agilent 2100. Sequenced sample: lung tumor tissue. The receptors here all came from a man in his 60s with small cell lung cancer.

In its sample, this clonotype was seen once. A much more abundant neighbour one base away suggests this may be a read error. V is TRBV6-2 or TRBV6-3 and J is TRBJ2-1, with D possibly being TRBD2 (6 bases). The germline V gene has CDR1 MNHEY and CDR2 SVGEGT. V dropped 6 bases and J dropped 2 bases, with 14 bases sitting between them. The CDR3 runs to 15 residues. The CDR3: CASRHPGSPYNEQFF. CDR3 DNA: TGTGCCAGCAGGCATCCCGGGAGTCCCTACAATGAGCAGTTCTTC.

As concerns this clonotype: A read error may explain this, as a much larger clone is one base away. This chain links TRBV5-4 with TRBJ2-3, with D uncertain. The CDR3 runs to 12 residues. Germline CDR1 SGHNT, CDR2 YYREEE (reference sequence). CDR3 sequence: CARSSSTDTQYF. Written as DNA, the CDR3 is TGTGCCAGGAGCTCTAGCACAGATACGCAGTATTTT.

The chain joins TRBV20-1 to TRBJ2-3; D uncertain. Trimming took 5 bases from V and 7 from J, leaving 16 bases between them. The CDR3 is 13 amino acids. Germline V gives CDR1 DFQATT, CDR2 SNEGSKA (reference sequence). In DNA, the CDR3 is TGCAGTGCTCGGATAGGGCGGACGAATACGCAGTATTTT. Protein product: CSARIGRTNTQYF.

About this clonotype itself: One junction end does not reproduce the germline sequence, and a read error may be involved. The V gene is TRBV20-1, the J gene TRBJ2-5; D is perhaps TRBD2 (6 bases). CDR3 length: 13 amino acids. Germline CDR1 DFQATT, CDR2 SNEGSKA (reference sequence). The CDR3, as DNA: TGCGGAATAACCGGGACTCTCGCCCAGACCCAGTGCTTC. Amino acids: CGITGTLAQTQCF.

To note about this clonotype: A much larger clone lies a single base off, so this may be a read error. This likely comes from a read error, as the CDR3 has no conserved phenylalanine or tryptophan at its end. The chain links TRBV20-1 to TRBJ2-7, with 9 positions matching TRBD2. The V gene end was trimmed by 0 bases and the J gene end by 5 bases; junction bases not matched to a gene: 5. This CDR3 has 14 residues. Germline V CDR1 and CDR2: DFQATT, SNEGSKA (reference sequence). The CDR3 region is CSARDPSGIDEQYL. CDR3 DNA: TGCAGTGCTAGAGATCCTAGCGGGATAGACGAGCAGTACCTC.

This clonotype was detected only a few times. A read error may be the cause here, since a much bigger clone is one base away. The J gene is TRBJ2-1, the V gene TRBV11-2; weak D call: TRBD1 (6 bases). Germline V lookup: CDR1 SGHAT, CDR2 FQNNGV. This CDR3 comprises 15 residues. CDR3 DNA sequence: TGTCCCAGCAGCTTTATTCAGGGGTTGTCAGGAGAGCAGTTCTTC. Amino acid sequence: CPSSFIQGLSGEQFF.

This chain uses TRBV11-2 with TRBJ2-1; TRBD2 agrees at 14 bases. The ends lost 9 bases at V and 16 bases at J; junction bases unmatched: 23. The germline CDR1 and CDR2 sequences are SGHAT and FQNNGV. This CDR3 has 17 residues. CDR3 amino acids: CASSRGLAGEGRRELFF. CDR3 DNA: TGTGCCAGTAGCAGGGGACTAGCGGGAGAAGGTCGGCGCGAGCTCTTCTTC.

With respect to this clonotype: Possible read error: a much larger clone is one base away. V is TRBV20-1 and J is TRBJ1-1; TRBD1 aligns across 9 bases. The CDR3 length is 14 residues. CDR1 and CDR2 from the germline V gene are DFQATT and SNEGSKA (reference sequence). CDR3 DNA: TGCAGTGCTAAGGAACAGGGGGCGTACACTGAAGTTTTCTTT. Amino acid sequence: CSAKEQGAYTEVFF.

Remarks on this clonotype: An end of the junction does not agree with germline; a read error may underlie this. V gene TRBV2 combines with J gene TRBJ2-7; 10 bases map to TRBD2. Germline loops: CDR1 SNHLY, CDR2 FYNNEI. This CDR3 spans 16 amino acids. The CDR3 protein is CASSSDMLAGVYEHYF. The CDR3 bases are TGTGCCAGCAGTTCGGATATGCTAGCGGGAGTGTACGAGCACTACTTC.

Comments on this clonotype: One base away lies a much larger clone, so this may be a sequencing read error. This chain joins TRBV20-1 and TRBJ2-2, with 9 bases that match TRBD1. Trimming at V came to 2 bases and at J to 6 bases, leaving 13 bases not matched to a gene. The CDR3 has 17 residues. In germline, CDR1 is DFQATT, CDR2 SNEGSKA (reference sequence). CDR3 protein: CSARSVVQGALAGELFF. The CDR3 coding sequence is TGCAGTGCTAGATCGGTAGTACAGGGGGCTTTGGCCGGGGAGCTGTTTTTT.

Concerning this clonotype: The CDR3 does not close with the conserved phenylalanine or tryptophan, likely indicating a read error. No DNA is shown, since the ends of the CDR3 on it are uncertain; the CDR3 is the one TCRdb lists. The genes are TRBV13 and TRBJ1-2. Germline CDR1 PRHDT, CDR2 FYEKMQ (reference sequence). With termini counted, the CDR3 has 12 amino acids. The CDR3 region is CASSLGYYGYIV.

Regarding this clonotype: At one end the junction does not follow the germline gene, possibly because of a read error. This chain links TRBV20-1 with TRBJ2-7, with D possibly TRBD2 on 6 matching bases. CDR1 is DFQATT and CDR2 is SNEGSKA in the germline V gene (reference sequence). This CDR3 has 14 amino acids. The CDR3 bases are TGCAGTACTAGATGGTTAGCGGACTCCTACGAGCAGTACTTC. Its protein product is CSTRWLADSYEQYF.

The sample holds one count of this clonotype. V gene TRBV6-1 combines with J gene TRBJ2-3; D perhaps matches TRBD2 (6 bases). The CDR3 is made up of 14 amino acids. In germline, CDR1 is MNHNS, CDR2 SASEGT. Trimming left V 5 bases short and J 2 bases short, with 11 bases between. CDR3 residues: CASSRREPTDTQYF. CDR3 bases: TGTGCCAGCAGTCGTCGGGAGCCCACAGATACGCAGTATTTT.

In the case of this clonotype: Being one base from a much bigger clone, this may be a read error. The chain carries TRBV6-5 and TRBJ1-1; D possibly corresponds to TRBD1 (6 bases). Trimming cost V 6 bases and J 3 bases, with 14 bases left between them. Germline CDR1 is MNHEY and CDR2 is SVGAGI. This CDR3 is 14 amino acids long. The CDR3 region is CASRSRGPYTEAFF. The CDR3 region has the DNA TGTGCCAGCAGGTCCAGGGGCCCATACACTGAAGCTTTCTTT.

The chain uses TRBV11-2 and TRBJ2-5; 13 nucleotides match TRBD2. CDR1 is SGHAT and CDR2 is FQNNGV in the germline V gene. This CDR3 comprises 15 residues. The CDR3 nucleotides are TGTGCGGGCAGGAGACTAGCGGGAGGCGTGGAGACCCAGTACTTC. Protein: CAGRRLAGGVETQYF.

The chain joins TRBV6-1 to TRBJ2-7, with 7 nucleotides matching TRBD2. This CDR3 region has 15 residues. V gave up 2 bases and J gave up 0 bases; unmatched junction bases: 4. In germline, CDR1 is MNHNS, CDR2 SASEGT. CDR3 sequence (DNA): TGTGCCAGCAGTGAACTAGCGGATAACTCCTACGAGCAGTACGTC. Its protein is CASSELADNSYEQYV.

This clonotype was recorded a few times. This sequence joins TRBV20-1 and TRBJ2-1; D is possibly TRBD2 (5 bases). Germline lookup yields CDR1 DFQATT and CDR2 SNEGSKA (reference sequence). This CDR3 is 14 amino acids long. Trimming removed 6 bases from V and 10 bases from J, with 22 bases in between. CDR3 DNA sequence: TGCAGTGCGAAAGCCCGACTAAATTGGGAGGAGCAGTTCTTC. This codes for CSAKARLNWEEQFF.

This clonotype was seen repeatedly, ten times or more. J is TRBJ2-1 and V is TRBV29-1; no clear D gene. V was trimmed by 6 bases and J by 8 bases, leaving 11 bases between them. CDR3 length equals 11 residues. CDR1 is SQVTM, CDR2 ANQGSEA, per germline. The CDR3 DNA is TGCAGCGTGACCCCGACGCATGAGCAGTTCTTC. It translates to CSVTPTHEQFF.

For this clonotype: The junction shows a germline mismatch at one end, possibly a read error. The V and J genes are TRBV4-2 and TRBJ2-3, with D possibly matching TRBD1 (5 bases). Germline CDR1 LGHNA, CDR2 YNFKEQ. This CDR3 region has 17 residues. The CDR3 DNA follows: TGTGCCAGCAGCCAAGATCAGGGCACAATCAGCACAGATACGGAGTATTTT. It yields the protein CASSQDQGTISTDTEYF.

Concerning this clonotype itself: The junction does not match germline at one end; this may be a read error. The J gene is TRBJ2-3, the V gene TRBV11-2; D is perhaps TRBD2 (5 bases). CDR3 length equals 15 residues. CDR1 is SGHAT, CDR2 FQNNGV, per germline. CDR3 sequence (DNA): TGTGCCGGCAGCTTAGAGAGGGCGTTGGAAGGTACGCAGTATTTT. This translates into CAGSLERALEGTQYF. Full variable domain (remainder filled in from reference TRBV11-2 and TRBJ2-3): EAGVAQSPRYKIIEKRQSVAFWCNPISGHATLYWYQQILGQGPKLLIQFQNNGVVDDSQLPKDRFSAERLKGVDSTLKIQPAKLEDSAVYLCAGSLERALEGTQYFGPGTRLTVL.

With respect to this clonotype: Sequence at one end of the junction differs from germline and may be a read error. The chain joins TRBV5-6 to TRBJ2-1; D may match TRBD1 or TRBD2 (5 bases each). The V gene's germline CDR1 is SGHDT and CDR2 YYEEEE. The CDR3 covers 13 residues. As DNA, the CDR3 is TGTGTCAGCAGCCCGGGACCTTACAATGAGCAGTTCTTC. Protein: CVSSPGPYNEQFF.

V is TRBV28 and J is TRBJ2-3; D is possibly TRBD2 (6 bases). The germline gives CDR1 MDHEN, CDR2 SYDVKM. This CDR3 comprises 17 residues. Trimming removed 2 bases at V and 1 base at J, with 16 bases between. The CDR3 region has the DNA TGTGCCAGCAGTTTAAGGCGGTCTAGCGAGGGCACAGATACGCAGTATTTT. It encodes CASSLRRSSEGTDTQYF.

About this clonotype itself: A much bigger clone sits one base away, suggesting this may be a read error. The rearrangement links TRBV20-1 to TRBJ2-3; 10 nucleotides match TRBD2. CDR3 length: 15 residues. Looked up from germline, CDR1 is DFQATT and CDR2 is SNEGSKA (reference sequence). The CDR3 nucleotides are TGCAGTCCTAGGAGTCCTAGCGGGAGTGGAGATACGCAGTATTTT. Protein: CSPRSPSGSGDTQYF.

A remark on this clonotype: This may come from a read error, since a much larger clone is one base off. The chain employs TRBV5-4 and TRBJ2-7; the D gene is possibly TRBD2 (6 bases). This CDR3 comprises 13 residues. Looked up from germline, CDR1 is SGHNT and CDR2 is YYREEE (reference sequence). The CDR3 reads CSSSFSTRGEQYV. The CDR3 nucleotides are TGTTCCAGCAGCTTTTCGACTAGGGGCGAGCAGTACGTC.

The chain has TRBV20-1 and TRBJ1-1; 9 nucleotides align to TRBD1. Germline CDR1 and CDR2: DFQATT and SNEGSKA (reference sequence). The V segment lost 6 bases and the J segment 5 bases; nucleotides outside the gene matches: 7. The CDR3 extends over 13 amino acids. CDR3 in DNA: TGCAGTGCCATACAGGGGGCTATTACTGAAGCTTTCTTT. Amino acids: CSAIQGAITEAFF.

Turning to this clonotype: One end of the junction fails to match germline, which may point to a read error. The chain carries TRBV11-3 and TRBJ2-1; D is perhaps TRBD1 (5 bases). This CDR3 is built from 13 residues. CDR1 and CDR2 (germline): SGHNT, YENEEA. For the CDR3, the DNA is TGTACCAGCAGCTTCTATGAGGACAATGAGAAGTTCTTC. Its protein product is CTSSFYEDNEKFF.

A remark on this clonotype: The junction differs from germline at one of its ends, possibly a read error. The rearrangement links TRBV6-2 or TRBV6-3 to TRBJ2-1, with D unresolved. The CDR3 spans 14 residues. Germline CDR1 MNHEY, CDR2 SVGEGT. The CDR3 coding sequence is TGTGCCAGTAGTTACGTTAGAAGAGAGGATGAGCAGTTCTTC. Protein sequence: CASSYVRREDEQFF.